These 15 T cell receptor beta chains share one sample of origin, sequenced in a study of T cell repertoires in cytomegalovirus infection. TCRdb re-called the reads through MiXCR, storing one row per CDR3 protein. The repertoire holds about 310,000 distinct CDR3 sequences, with roughly 16% as singletons. Sequenced: PBMCs. These receptor sequences come from a human donor in good health (CMV status not recorded). Some clones in this sample may be carry-over from other donors' samples.

The genes are TRBV18 and TRBJ2-3; TRBD2 agrees at 8 bases. CDR1 and CDR2 from the germline V gene are KGHSH and LQKENI. CDR3 size: 16 residues. J gave up 7 bases and V 1 base, and 10 bases lay outside the gene matches. The CDR3 DNA follows: TGTGCCAGCTCACCACGGTCTAGCGGGCGCCAATATACGCAGTATTTT. Translation: CASSPRSSGRQYTQYF.

In this sample, this clonotype turned up a few times. The chain joins TRBV12-3 or TRBV12-4 to TRBJ1-4; 7 nucleotides line up with TRBD1. J was trimmed by 5 bases and V by 8 bases; bases with no gene match: 8. This CDR3 contains 14 residues. Here the CDR3 DNA reads TGTGCCAGCGGCGGGACAGCGAAGAATGAAAAACTGTTTTTT. Encoded protein: CASGGTAKNEKLFF.

The chain joins TRBV7-9 to TRBJ2-7; 11 nucleotides align to TRBD1. This CDR3 spans 18 amino acids. Looked up from germline, CDR1 is SEHNR and CDR2 is FQNEAQ (reference sequence). V was pared by 3 bases and J by 0 bases, with 10 bases of the junction left unmatched. The CDR3 coding sequence is TGTGCCAGCAGCTTTGGACAGGGGGCCCCAAAAAGCTCCTACGAGCAGTACTTC. As protein: CASSFGQGAPKSSYEQYF.

There are many counts of this clonotype. The V gene is TRBV7-6, the J gene TRBJ2-1; D is unclear. CDR1 is SGHVS, CDR2 FNYEAQ, per germline. The CDR3 loop spans 14 amino acids. V was pared by 1 base and J by 5 bases, with 9 bases between. The CDR3 loop reads CASSLEYVNNEQFF. The CDR3 coding sequence is TGTGCCAGCAGCTTAGAGTACGTTAACAATGAGCAGTTCTTC.

This clonotype was found many times. The chain carries TRBV7-2 and TRBJ2-6; TRBD1 matches 7 bases. This CDR3 contains 17 residues. Germline V gives CDR1 SGHTA, CDR2 FQGNSA. V was clipped by 5 bases and J by 4 bases; unmatched bases: 11. CDR3 bases: TGTGCCAGCAGCCTATCAACAGGGGCGGCCGGGGCCAACGTCCTGACTTTC. Translated, it gives CASSLSTGAAGANVLTF.

This clonotype was seen many times. This rearrangement joins TRBV7-8 to TRBJ1-5, with D unresolved. Trimming removed 5 bases from V and 3 bases from J, with 20 bases in between. CDR1 and CDR2 from the germline V gene are SGHVS and FQNEAQ. The CDR3 is 17 amino acids. Written as DNA, the CDR3 is TGTGCCAGCAGCCCCCGACGGGGAGGCGGATTCAATCAGCCCCAGCATTTT. Its protein is CASSPRRGGGFNQPQHF. Supplemented by reference TRBV7-8 and TRBJ1-5, the full variable domain reads GAGVSQSPRYKVAKRGQDVALRCDPISGHVSLFWYQQALGQGPEFLTYFQNEAQLDKSGLPSDRFFAERPEGSVSTLKIQRTQQEDSAVYLCASSPRRGGGFNQPQHFGDGTRLSIL.

The chain carries TRBV20-1 and TRBJ2-2, with 10 positions matching TRBD1. This CDR3 is 14 amino acids long. The V gene end was trimmed by 6 bases and the J gene end by 4 bases; junction bases not matched to a gene: 5. In germline, CDR1 is DFQATT, CDR2 SNEGSKA (reference sequence). In nucleotides, the CDR3 is TGCAGTGCCAAGACAGGGGGCAGCACCGGGGAGCTGTTTTTT. The encoded protein is CSAKTGGSTGELFF.

The chain recombines TRBV12-3 or TRBV12-4 with TRBJ1-1; D might be TRBD1 (5 bases). The CDR3 is 15 residues long. Trimming pared 5 bases from V and 6 bases from J, leaving 19 bases between. The CDR3 DNA reads TGTGCCAGCAGTCGAGGGACCCGCGGAACTTCTGAAGCTTTCTTT. Translation gives CASSRGTRGTSEAFF.

The sample holds a few counts of this clonotype. V usage is TRBV6-1 and J usage is TRBJ2-7; the D gene could be TRBD1 or TRBD2 (5 bases each). Germline V gives CDR1 MNHNS, CDR2 SASEGT. V was clipped by 8 bases and J by 9 bases, with 17 bases between them. The CDR3 consists of 12 residues. CDR3 nucleotides: TGTGCCAGCGGACGGGGTAGCCAGGGGCAGTACTTC. Translated, it gives CASGRGSQGQYF.

This clonotype has at least ten counts. CDR3 loop: CASSPVLGELFF. The CDR3, as DNA: TGTGCCAGCAGCCCCGTCCTCGGGGAGCTGTTTTTT. This chain joins TRBV7-2 and TRBJ2-2; no firm D call. Germline V gene data show CDR1 as SGHTA and CDR2 as FQGNSA. The CDR3 is made up of 12 amino acids. V lost 5 bases and J lost 7, with 8 bases in between.

This clonotype appeared many times. This sequence joins TRBV7-2 and TRBJ2-3, with a tentative D call TRBD2 (7 bases). The CDR3 consists of 16 residues. V was clipped by 2 bases and J by 1 base, with 13 bases between them. Germline V gene data show CDR1 as SGHTA and CDR2 as FQGNSA. The CDR3 nucleotides read TGTGCCAGCAGCTTAAGTAGAGGGGGGGGCACAGATACGCAGTATTTT. It yields the protein CASSLSRGGGTDTQYF. The entire variable domain, with the rest obtained from reference TRBV7-2 and TRBJ2-3, is as follows: GAGVSQSPSNKVTEKGKDVELRCDPISGHTALYWYRQSLGQGLEFLIYFQGNSAPDKSGLPSDRFSAERTGGSVSTLTIQRTQQEDSAVYLCASSLSRGGGTDTQYFGPGTRLTVL.

This clonotype has at least ten counts. This sequence joins TRBV7-2 and TRBJ2-7, with 7 bases identical to TRBD1. Germline V gene lookup returns CDR1 SGHTA and CDR2 FQGNSA. After removal of 4 bases from V and 3 bases from J, the junction contained 9 bases not matched to a gene. The CDR3 runs 15 residues. Here the CDR3 DNA reads TGTGCCAGCAGCTCGGGATCAACAGGGGTCTACGAGCAGTACTTC. Its translation: CASSSGSTGVYEQYF.

This clonotype was picked up a small number of times. The V and J genes are TRBV18 and TRBJ2-3; D unclear. Trimming stripped 3 bases from V and 6 bases from J, with 13 bases between. Germline lookup yields CDR1 KGHSH and CDR2 LQKENI. This CDR3 contains 14 residues. The CDR3 nucleotides are TGTGCCAGCTCACCGGACGGGCGTGGGGATACGCAGTATTTT. Protein: CASSPDGRGDTQYF.

The sample holds one count of this clonotype. For the CDR3, the DNA is TGCAGTGCTAGACCTCCGGGACAGGGGTTCTACGAGCAGTACTTC. The encoded protein is CSARPPGQGFYEQYF. The chain links TRBV20-1 to TRBJ2-7, with 10 bases lining up with TRBD1. Germline assignment: CDR1 DFQATT and CDR2 SNEGSKA (reference sequence). The CDR3 contains 15 residues. V was clipped by 2 bases and J by 3 bases; unmatched bases: 7.

A few counts support this clonotype. The chain has TRBV7-6 and TRBJ1-6; weak D call: TRBD1 (5 bases). With 1 base removed from V and 7 bases from J, the gap between germline ends came to 14 bases. The germline gives CDR1 SGHVS, CDR2 FNYEAQ. The CDR3 loop spans 16 amino acids. The CDR3 coding sequence is TGTGCCAGCAGCTTAGGATCCGGGACGAGGAATTCACCCCTCCACTTT. It is translated as CASSLGSGTRNSPLHF.